The TCR beta chain described here comes from a study of graft-versus-host responses after intestinal transplantation (dated by TCRdb to 2020 to 2022). For context, the study as a whole: Recipients received multivisceral, liver-intestinal, or isolated intestinal transplants. All recipients received anti-thymocyte globulin induction followed by maintenance tacrolimus and steroids for around three years. Graft-versus-host and host-versus-graft alloreactive T cell clones were tracked in the graft, circulation and bone marrow after intestinal transplantation using bulk TCR-beta CDR3 sequencing. To identify alloreactive clones, pre-transplant mixed lymphocyte reaction products were sequenced and then compared with unstimulated pre-transplant donor and recipient T cells. Of the roughly 25 intestinal transplant recipients enrolled in the cohort, one of whom was a retransplant, a few patients without pretransplant specimens were excluded. A peak of at least 4% donor T cells among recipient peripheral blood mononuclear cells was the definition used for donor T cell macrochimerism. Samples from three later patients were sequenced in-house on an Illumina MiSeq with MiXCR processing rather than by the commercial service. The study at large found these results: GvH clones were detected in recipient bone marrow, and some appeared earlier in ileal mucosa or blood, consistent with an intestinal mucosal origin. Peak levels of circulating GvH clones were associated with declines in HvG clones early after transplant. The relatively low number and heterogeneity of intestinal transplant patients limited the conclusions. Patients with donor T cell macrochimerism had high GvH to HvG T cell clonal ratios in their allografts.

This clone was recorded only once. The antigen this receptor binds is unknown. No clone much larger than this one lies a single base away; base qualities are absent. Libraries were constructed by the immunoSEQ multiplex PCR assay. In most patients, genomic DNA was isolated using the Qiagen DNeasy Blood and Tissue Kit and sent frozen to Adaptive Biotechnologies for TCR sequencing. Adaptive Biotechnologies carried out high-throughput TCR-beta CDR3 sequencing of genomic DNA for most patients. Regarding the original processing steps: Adaptive's ImmunoSEQ software was the source of the TCR sequencing data for 15 to 20 patients, while a few other patients were processed with MiXCR and VDJtools. To correct CD4 versus CD8 sorting errors, any sequence found in both subsets at a frequency ratio below 5:1 was removed. CDR3 nucleotide sequences shared between donor and recipient were removed because their origin could not be assigned. To be classed as alloreactive, a clone needed at least 2-fold expansion over unstimulated cells and a minimum CFSE-low frequency of 0.002% (template counts) or 0.001% (read counts). A clone was considered mappable if detected in the sequenced pre-transplant spleen, lymph node, or MLR CFSE-low populations of the donor or recipient. Cumulative frequency of alloreactive clones was calculated as a percentage of all sequences weighted by copy number. In TCRdb, the immuneACCESS table is reduced to in-frame sequences with V and J assigned. These tables do not hold every clone; where another copy was compared, an unresolved V gene accounts for under half, and the others remain unexplained. V, J and clone size are taken as reported in that table, and D and trimming were inferred from the DNA itself. This sample holds roughly 89,000 clones; roughly 89% were observed only once. More than 0.095% of the sample rests with the top ten.

This sample's time point label indicates: cells obtained before transplantation from donor or recipient. CD3+CD4+ and CD3+CD8+ populations were FACS-sorted from unstimulated pre-transplant donor and recipient cells taken from spleen or lymph nodes. The CDR3 has 14 amino acids, counting the end cysteine and phenylalanine. CDR3 DNA is the only sequence kept; it has 42 bases, read in frame from the first base. The germline ends are 13 bases apart after V is trimmed by 4 bases and J by 1 base. The germline V gene (reference sequence) yields GTSNPN for CDR1 and SVGIG for CDR2. The source is a human donor who received an intestinal transplant. Source: unstimulated CD4+ T cells sorted from spleen or lymph node cells, taken before intestinal transplant. The chain couples TRBV30 to TRBJ2-5; the D segment could be TRBD2, given 5 matching bases. The CDR3 region: CAWNRGSFQETQYF. The DNA is as follows: TGTGCCTGGAACCGGGGATCGTTCCAAGAGACCCAGTACTTC.